This record looks at one T cell receptor beta chain sequence and its context. The target antigen is unknown. Here immunoSEQ multiplex PCR was the method, and the copy in TCRdb shows in-frame clones only, minus some. Among around 150,000 clones, just under 95% were seen once, and the ten largest hold approximately 6.9%. Some second doses came at about 4 weeks and others at about 12 weeks; these were pooled. V lost 5 bases and J 4 bases, leaving 15 bases between the germline ends. The CDR3 contains 15 residues. Germline V gives CDR1 MNHEY, CDR2 SMNVEV (reference sequence). The sample comes from a study of T cell responses to AZD1222 COVID-19 vaccine. Findings of the study overall: Every sample of the repertoires postdated the peak T cell response. It was only 6 or 7 AZD1222 recipients who were seropositive at baseline. Nearly half of the spike-specific TCRs reportedly recognize variant regions that carry no mutations.

The chain joins TRBV27 to TRBJ1-5, with D tentatively TRBD1 (6 bases). Sequences were derived from peripheral blood, sampled 28 days after the second AZD1222 dose. This receptor was taken from an adult who received the AZD1222 COVID-19 vaccine. The CDR3 nucleotides are TGTGCCAGCAGTCCGCACGGGGGCCGGAATCAGCCCCAGCATTTT. It yields the protein CASSPHGGRNQPQHF.